This entry lists 24 T cell receptor beta chains sequenced from one sample in a study of T cell responses to AZD1222 COVID-19 vaccine. The data were produced by immunoSEQ multiplex PCR, yet TCRdb's version contains in-frame clones alone and is incomplete. The sample has approximately 110,000 clones, 80% to 85% seen once. Specimen: peripheral blood, collected on day 0 of AZD1222 vaccination. All receptors come from an adult in good health.

The rearrangement links TRBV18 to TRBJ1-2; 7 bases map to TRBD1. This CDR3 has 15 residues. From germline, CDR1 is KGHSH and CDR2 LQKENI. Unmatched junction bases numbered 4, after V lost 3 bases and J lost 0 bases. The CDR3: CASSPAGTANYGYTF. The CDR3 DNA reads TGTGCCAGCTCACCCGCCGGGACAGCTAACTATGGCTACACCTTC.

The chain employs TRBV4-3 and TRBJ2-3; tentatively, D is TRBD2 (6 bases). Trimming pared 4 bases from V and 6 bases from J, leaving 14 bases between. In germline, CDR1 is LGHNA, CDR2 YSLEER. This CDR3 has 14 residues. The CDR3 DNA follows: TGCGCCAGCAGCCTCGGAGGGGCCCAGGATACGCAGTATTTT. Amino acids: CASSLGGAQDTQYF.

The chain couples TRBV7-9 to TRBJ1-2; 7 nucleotides agree with TRBD1. V dropped 2 bases and J dropped 3; count of bases not matched to a gene: 3. CDR1 and CDR2 (germline): SEHNR, FQNEAQ (reference sequence). This CDR3 region has 14 residues. The CDR3 nucleotides are TGTGCCAGCAGCTTAAAGGGGGCGTACTATGGCTACACCTTC. It yields the protein CASSLKGAYYGYTF.

This clone was seen more than once but under ten times. V usage is TRBV27 and J usage is TRBJ2-7, with unresolved D. Germline-derived CDR1 and CDR2 are MNHEY and SMNVEV (reference sequence). The CDR3 extends over 13 amino acids. V lost 4 bases to trimming and J lost 5 bases, with 12 bases between them. For the CDR3, the DNA is TGTGCCAGCAGTTCTCTCCCTGTGGACGAGCAGTACTTC. This translates into CASSSLPVDEQYF.

The genes are TRBV27 and TRBJ1-4; D uncertain. Germline V lookup: CDR1 MNHEY, CDR2 SMNVEV (reference sequence). V was pared by 5 bases and J by 0 bases, with 13 bases between. This CDR3 has 16 residues. DNA of the CDR3: TGTGCCAGCAGTATAACCCTGGGAGCAACTAATGAAAAACTGTTTTTT. It yields the protein CASSITLGATNEKLFF.

This clone was counted at least ten times. V usage is TRBV19 and J usage is TRBJ1-5, with 8 bases aligning to TRBD1. V lost 5 bases, J lost 0 bases, and 12 bases stayed unmatched. The CDR3 is 18 residues long. Germline V lookup: CDR1 LNHDA, CDR2 SQIVND (reference sequence). Here the CDR3 reads CASSAPDRGGYSNQPQHF. The CDR3 DNA is TGTGCCAGTAGTGCGCCAGACAGGGGAGGTTATAGCAATCAGCCCCAGCATTTT.

This chain links TRBV10-3 with TRBJ2-5, with D possibly being TRBD2 (6 bases). Germline-derived CDR1 and CDR2 are ENHRY and SYGVKD. Trimming took 3 bases from V and 5 from J, leaving 16 bases between them. CDR3 length: 15 residues. The CDR3 bases are TGTGCCATCAGTGAACCTTTACTAGCTAGTGAGACCCAGTACTTC. Amino acid sequence: CAISEPLLASETQYF.

The chain couples TRBV6-5 to TRBJ2-7, with TRBD1 as a possible D gene (6 bases). The CDR3 runs 13 residues. CDR1 is MNHEY, CDR2 SVGAGI, per germline. Between the trimmed V and J ends, which lost 2 bases and 6 bases, there was a span of 11 bases. CDR3 bases: TGTGCCAGCAGTTACCTCGGGACAAGCGAGCAGTACTTC. As protein: CASSYLGTSEQYF.

The chain links TRBV5-5 to TRBJ2-7; D gene uncertain. Germline V gene lookup returns CDR1 SGHKS and CDR2 YYEKEE (reference sequence). The CDR3 runs to 14 residues. Trimming stripped 0 bases from V and 0 bases from J, with 7 bases between. The CDR3 sequence: CASSLVQLSYEQYF. For the CDR3, the DNA is TGTGCCAGCAGCTTGGTACAGCTCTCCTACGAGCAGTACTTC.

The genes are TRBV28 and TRBJ1-2; D uncertain. The CDR3 spans 12 residues. Germline values: CDR1 MDHEN, CDR2 SYDVKM. V lost 4 bases, J lost 6 bases, and 9 bases lay in between. The CDR3 DNA reads TGTGCCAGCAGTTCGGACCGAAATGGCTACACCTTC. It yields the protein CASSSDRNGYTF.

This chain joins TRBV19 and TRBJ1-6, with TRBD1 identical over 8 bases. The ends lost 3 bases at V and 7 bases at J; junction bases unmatched: 11. CDR3 size: 17 residues. The germline gives CDR1 LNHDA, CDR2 SQIVND (reference sequence). CDR3 amino acids: CASSMRPGQGGNSPLHF. The CDR3 bases are TGTGCCAGTAGTATGCGGCCAGGACAGGGTGGAAATTCACCCCTCCACTTT. The entire variable domain, with the rest obtained from reference TRBV19 and TRBJ1-6, is as follows: DGGITQSPKYLFRKEGQNVTLSCEQNLNHDAMYWYRQDPGQGLRLIYYSQIVNDFQKGDIAEGYSVSREKKESFPLTVTSAQKNPTAFYLCASSMRPGQGGNSPLHFGNGTRLTVT.

V gene TRBV2 combines with J gene TRBJ2-7; D might be TRBD2 (5 bases). From germline, CDR1 is SNHLY and CDR2 FYNNEI. The ends were cut back, 6 bases at V and 0 bases at J, with 9 bases in the middle. The CDR3 consists of 13 residues. In DNA form, the CDR3 reads TGTGCCAGCAGGGGAGCCTTCTCCTACGAGCAGTACTTC. Translating gives CASRGAFSYEQYF.

The chain has TRBV6-1 and TRBJ2-7; TRBD1 agrees at 10 bases. Germline loops: CDR1 MNHNS, CDR2 SASEGT. With V trimmed by 2 bases and J by 6 bases, 7 bases remained unmatched. This CDR3 region has 15 residues. The CDR3 spells CASSEPGQGSGEQYF. The CDR3 bases are TGTGCCAGCAGTGAACCGGGACAGGGGTCCGGCGAGCAGTACTTC.

J is TRBJ1-5 and V is TRBV5-1; TRBD1 matches at 9 bases. CDR3 length equals 16 residues. The germline gives CDR1 SGHRS, CDR2 YFSETQ. Unmatched junction bases numbered 6, after V lost 4 bases and J lost 1 base. The DNA for the CDR3 is TGCGCCAGCAGCCCGGGACAGGGAGTAAGCAATCAGCCCCAGCATTTT. Translation gives CASSPGQGVSNQPQHF.

The chain carries TRBV10-3 and TRBJ2-7; 7 bases are a match to TRBD1. Losses at the gene ends were 0 bases for V and 12 bases for J; bases not matched to a gene: 5. The CDR3 totals 12 residues. Per the germline V gene, CDR1 is ENHRY and CDR2 is SYGVKD. In DNA form, the CDR3 reads TGTGCCATCAGTGAGTCGGGACAGAATCTGTACTTC. It translates to CAISESGQNLYF.

The DNA for the CDR3 is TGTGCCAGTGGAACCAGGGGAATTGAAGCTTTCTTT. Its protein is CASGTRGIEAFF. The J gene is TRBJ1-1, the V gene TRBV28; D is perhaps TRBD1 (6 bases). The CDR3 spans 12 residues. With 9 bases removed from V and 7 bases from J, the gap between germline ends came to 15 bases. Germline CDR1 and CDR2: MDHEN and SYDVKM.

This rearrangement joins TRBV19 to TRBJ1-1; D unclear. This CDR3 is built from 14 residues. Trimming took 3 bases from V and 5 from J, leaving 13 bases between them. In germline, CDR1 is LNHDA, CDR2 SQIVND (reference sequence). CDR3 DNA sequence: TGTGCCAGTAGTATGTATGTCGTTGGAACTGAAGCTTTCTTT. It is translated as CASSMYVVGTEAFF.

As for this clone: This specimen includes other DNA sequences encoding the same CDR3. The chain uses TRBV28 and TRBJ1-2; D call uncertain. CDR3 length equals 12 residues. With 2 bases removed from V and 5 bases from J, the gap between germline ends came to 6 bases. Germline assignment: CDR1 MDHEN and CDR2 SYDVKM. The CDR3 reads CASSLARYGYTF. The CDR3 nucleotides read TGTGCCAGCAGTTTAGCCCGATATGGCTACACCTTC.

The chain uses TRBV28 and TRBJ1-2; D not certain. CDR1 is MDHEN and CDR2 is SYDVKM in the germline V gene. V was cut by 3 bases and J by 4 bases, with 15 bases left in between. This CDR3 comprises 15 residues. The CDR3 is CASSLSTSNGYGYTF. The CDR3 DNA reads as TGTGCCAGCAGTTTGTCTACATCAAATGGCTATGGCTACACCTTC.

This clone occurred a few times. The chain combines TRBV11-2 with TRBJ1-1; D call uncertain. There are 15 residues in the CDR3. CDR1 and CDR2 (germline): SGHAT, FQNNGV. Trimming removed 0 bases from V and 5 bases from J, with 13 bases in between. CDR3 DNA sequence: TGTGCCAGCAGCTTAGATATAGGGCACTTGACTGAAGCTTTCTTT. Translated, it gives CASSLDIGHLTEAFF.

CDR3 in amino acids: CASSLESAGGYTF. The DNA of the CDR3 is TGCGCCAGCAGCTTGGAGTCGGCCGGGGGCTACACCTTC. This chain connects TRBV5-1 to TRBJ1-2; D remains ambiguous. There are 13 residues in the CDR3. V was pared by 0 bases and J by 8 bases, with 11 bases between. Germline V CDR1 and CDR2: SGHRS, YFSETQ.

The V call is TRBV4-3, the J call TRBJ1-6, with D possibly being TRBD1 (6 bases). The CDR3 totals 15 residues. The V end was cut by 3 bases, the J end by 3 bases, with 9 bases between. Germline CDR1 reads LGHNA; CDR2 reads YSLEER. CDR3 DNA: TGCGCCAGCAGCCAGGACAGAAACTATAATTCACCCCTCCACTTT. Residues: CASSQDRNYNSPLHF.

This clone showed up just once. This sequence joins TRBV5-4 and TRBJ1-4, with D unresolved. V was trimmed by 4 bases and J by 8 bases, leaving 12 bases between them. This CDR3 contains 13 residues. The germline CDR1 and CDR2 sequences are SGHNT and YYREEE (reference sequence). DNA of the CDR3: TGTGCCAGCAGCGCGGACGCTCGGGAAAAACTGTTTTTT. Translation gives CASSADAREKLFF.

This chain connects TRBV6-5 to TRBJ1-5, with TRBD1 matching over 8 bases. J lost 5 bases, V lost 2 bases, and 2 bases had no gene match. Germline V lookup: CDR1 MNHEY, CDR2 SVGAGI. This CDR3 region has 14 residues. CDR3 bases: TGTGCCAGCAGTTACCACAGGGGGGATCAGCCCCAGCATTTT. This codes for CASSYHRGDQPQHF.